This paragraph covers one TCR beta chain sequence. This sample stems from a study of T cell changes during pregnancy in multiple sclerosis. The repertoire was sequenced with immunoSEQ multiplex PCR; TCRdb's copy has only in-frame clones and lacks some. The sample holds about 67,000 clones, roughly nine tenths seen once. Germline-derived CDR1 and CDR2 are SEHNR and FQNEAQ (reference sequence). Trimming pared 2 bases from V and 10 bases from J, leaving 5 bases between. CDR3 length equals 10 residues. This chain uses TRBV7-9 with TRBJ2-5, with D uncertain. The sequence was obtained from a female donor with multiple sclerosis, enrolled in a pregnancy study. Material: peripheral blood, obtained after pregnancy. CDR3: CASSLSVQYF. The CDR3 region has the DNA TGTGCCAGCAGCTTAAGCGTCCAGTACTTC.